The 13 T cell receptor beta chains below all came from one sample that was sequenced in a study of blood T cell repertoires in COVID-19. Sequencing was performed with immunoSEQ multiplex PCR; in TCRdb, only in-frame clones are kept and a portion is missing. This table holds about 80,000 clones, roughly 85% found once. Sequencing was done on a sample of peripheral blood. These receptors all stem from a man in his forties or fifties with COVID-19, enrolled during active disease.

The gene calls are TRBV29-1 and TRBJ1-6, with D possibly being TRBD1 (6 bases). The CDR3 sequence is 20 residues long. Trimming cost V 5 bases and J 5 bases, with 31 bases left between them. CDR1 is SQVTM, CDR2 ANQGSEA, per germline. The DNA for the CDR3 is TGCAGCGTTCACTCGAAGAGGCTCCGGACAGATAGTACGGATAATTCACCCCTCCACTTT. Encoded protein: CSVHSKRLRTDSTDNSPLHF.

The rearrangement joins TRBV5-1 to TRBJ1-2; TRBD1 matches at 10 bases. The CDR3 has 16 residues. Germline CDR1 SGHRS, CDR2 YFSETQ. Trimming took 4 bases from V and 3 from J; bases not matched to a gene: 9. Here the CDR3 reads CASSTSTGGRYYGYTF. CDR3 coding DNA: TGCGCCAGCAGCACCTCGACAGGGGGCCGGTACTATGGCTACACCTTC.

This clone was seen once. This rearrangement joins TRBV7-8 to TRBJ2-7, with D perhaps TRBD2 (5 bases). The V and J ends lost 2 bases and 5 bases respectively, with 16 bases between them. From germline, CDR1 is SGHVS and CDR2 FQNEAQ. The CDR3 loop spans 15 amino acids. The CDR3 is CASSLTPSPNHEQYF. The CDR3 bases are TGTGCCAGCAGCTTAACACCTAGCCCCAACCACGAGCAGTACTTC. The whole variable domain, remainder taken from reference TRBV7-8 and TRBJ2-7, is GAGVSQSPRYKVAKRGQDVALRCDPISGHVSLFWYQQALGQGPEFLTYFQNEAQLDKSGLPSDRFFAERPEGSVSTLKIQRTQQEDSAVYLCASSLTPSPNHEQYFGPGTRLTVT.

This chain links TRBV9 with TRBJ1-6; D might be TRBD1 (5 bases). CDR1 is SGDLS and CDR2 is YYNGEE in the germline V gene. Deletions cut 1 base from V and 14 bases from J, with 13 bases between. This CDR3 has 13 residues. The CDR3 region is CASSVSPQETLHF. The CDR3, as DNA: TGTGCCAGCAGCGTATCCCCACAGGAGACCCTCCACTTT.

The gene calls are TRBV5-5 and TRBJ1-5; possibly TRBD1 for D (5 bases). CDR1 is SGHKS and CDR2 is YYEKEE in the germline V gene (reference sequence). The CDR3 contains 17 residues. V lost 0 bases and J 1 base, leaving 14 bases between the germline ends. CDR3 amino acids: CASSLGSQGGSNQPQHF. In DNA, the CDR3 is TGTGCCAGCAGCTTGGGATCTCAGGGTGGAAGCAATCAGCCCCAGCATTTT.

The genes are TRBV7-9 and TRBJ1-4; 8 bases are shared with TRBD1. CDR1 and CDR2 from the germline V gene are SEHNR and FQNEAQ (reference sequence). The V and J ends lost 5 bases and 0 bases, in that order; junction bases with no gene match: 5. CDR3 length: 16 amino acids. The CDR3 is CASSPGQGSTNEKLFF. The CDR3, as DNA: TGTGCCAGCAGCCCTGGACAGGGCTCAACTAATGAAAAACTGTTTTTT.

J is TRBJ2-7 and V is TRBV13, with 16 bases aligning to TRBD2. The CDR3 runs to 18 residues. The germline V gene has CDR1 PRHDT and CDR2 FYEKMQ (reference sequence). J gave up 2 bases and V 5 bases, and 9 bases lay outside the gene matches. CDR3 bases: TGTGCCAGCAGCCGCCCGGGACTAGCGGGAGGGCCTCCCTACGAGCAGTACTTC. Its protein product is CASSRPGLAGGPPYEQYF. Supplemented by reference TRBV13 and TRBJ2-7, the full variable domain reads AAGVIQSPRHLIKEKRETATLKCYPIPRHDTVYWYQQGPGQDPQFLISFYEKMQSDKGSIPDRFSAQQFSDYHSELNMSSLELGDSALYFCASSRPGLAGGPPYEQYFGPGTRLTVT.

CDR3 nucleotide sequence: TGTGCCAGCAGTTTAATTTCCGGGGTCGGACGGAACAATGAGCAGTTCTTC. Protein product: CASSLISGVGRNNEQFF. V usage is TRBV28 and J usage is TRBJ2-1, with a weak D call TRBD2 (5 bases). With 2 bases removed from V and 5 bases from J, the gap between germline ends came to 19 bases. This CDR3 comprises 17 residues. Germline CDR1 MDHEN, CDR2 SYDVKM.

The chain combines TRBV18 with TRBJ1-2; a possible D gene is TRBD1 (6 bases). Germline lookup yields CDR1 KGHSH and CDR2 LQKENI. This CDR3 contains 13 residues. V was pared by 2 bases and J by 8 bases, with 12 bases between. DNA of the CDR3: TGTGCCAGCTCACCAAGACAGGATGAGGGCTACACCTTC. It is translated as CASSPRQDEGYTF.

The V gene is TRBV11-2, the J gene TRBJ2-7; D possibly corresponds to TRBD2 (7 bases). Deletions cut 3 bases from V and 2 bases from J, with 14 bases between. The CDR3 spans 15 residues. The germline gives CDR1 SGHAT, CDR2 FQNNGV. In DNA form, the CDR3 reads TGTGCCAGCAGCTTCGAAAGCGGGACAACCTACGAGCAGTACTTC. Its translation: CASSFESGTTYEQYF.

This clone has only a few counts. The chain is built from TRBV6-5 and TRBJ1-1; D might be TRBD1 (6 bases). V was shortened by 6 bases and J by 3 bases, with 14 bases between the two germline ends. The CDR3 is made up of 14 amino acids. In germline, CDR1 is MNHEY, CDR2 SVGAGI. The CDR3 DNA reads TGTGCCAGCAGACCCGTTACAGGGTACACTGAAGCTTTCTTT. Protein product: CASRPVTGYTEAFF.

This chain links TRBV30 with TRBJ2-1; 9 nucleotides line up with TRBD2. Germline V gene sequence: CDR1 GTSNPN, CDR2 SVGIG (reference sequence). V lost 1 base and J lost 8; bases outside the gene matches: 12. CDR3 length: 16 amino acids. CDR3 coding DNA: TGTGCCTGGAGTGAGGGGACTAGCCATACGAGAGATGAGCAGTTCTTC. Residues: CAWSEGTSHTRDEQFF.

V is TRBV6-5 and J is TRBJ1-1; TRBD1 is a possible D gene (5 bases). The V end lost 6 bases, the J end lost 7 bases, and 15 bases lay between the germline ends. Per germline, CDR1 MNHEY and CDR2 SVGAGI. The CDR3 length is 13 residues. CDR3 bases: TGTGCCAGCAGGAACCGGAGGGGCGGTGAAGCTTTCTTT. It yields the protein CASRNRRGGEAFF.